The following is a T cell receptor (beta chain) sequence with its context. Its antigen remains undetermined. The sample holds no much larger clone one base away, and base qualities are not on file. The germline V gene (reference sequence) supplies CDR1 SEHNR and CDR2 FQNEAQ. There are 15 amino acids in the CDR3, from cysteine to phenylalanine inclusive. Here the CDR3 DNA is all that survives: 45 bases in frame from base 1. Trimming takes 4 bases off V and 3 bases off J; junction bases not matched to a gene: 6. This specimen's time point label, interpreted: about 28 days (+/-7) after the second vaccine dose. AZD1222 recipients given second doses at about 4 weeks or at about 12 weeks were pooled, since spike-specific TCR depth and breadth were not found to differ between the two schedules. The vaccinee samples were drawn from two UK trials, COV001 and COV002, one of which was a single-blind randomized controlled phase 2/3 trial testing AZD1222 (ChAdOx1 nCoV-19) in healthy adults. For TCRbeta chain sequencing, PBMC samples from trial participants were taken at day 0 and at day 28 after the second dose.

The data originate from a study of T cell responses to AZD1222 COVID-19 vaccine (dated by TCRdb to the early 2020s). Concerning the study at large: TCR sequencing was performed for about 250 trial participants, of whom 207 were given two doses of AZD1222 and approximately 25 were given two doses of MenACWY control vaccine. Trial participants were enrolled into age subgroups of 18-55, 56-69 and 70-plus years, which contained 148, 28 and 57 TCR-sequenced participants, respectively.

The CDR3 regions of human TCRbeta chains were analyzed by immunosequencing. The authors' pipeline ran thus. TCRs in the repertoires were compared against a reference library of SARS-CoV-2-specific TCRs that had been generated with the MIRA antigen-specificity platform. Breadth was defined as the fraction of unique TCRs that were SARS-CoV-2-associated. Depth was defined as the fraction of total T cells that were SARS-CoV-2-associated. Each spike-specific TCR was assigned to its reactive spike region and to a CD4 or CD8 class using the MIRA data. Log10-transformed breadth and depth values were compared by one-way ANOVA with Sidak's multiple comparisons tests. Here the immuneACCESS table is served through TCRdb, limited to in-frame sequences with V and J called. Missing clones are a known gap in these copies; in checked studies unresolved V genes cover under half, and the rest lacks a known reason. The V and J calls and clone size are taken from that table; D and trimming were inferred from the DNA. In all, the sample holds approximately 150,000 clones, and around 91% of those were seen once. Approximately 5.9% of the sample is taken by the ten largest.

The paper as a whole reports these results and caveats: Participants were mostly white British and included more females than males, and it was suggested by the authors that clonal diversity may have been underestimated. No day 14 peak-response samples were available, so repertoires were characterized only after the peak T cell response. Reportedly, almost half of the unique spike-specific TCRs recognized epitopes lying outside the regions that are mutated in the B.1.351 and B.1.1.7 variants. Conclusions about previously exposed vaccinees are limited because only 6 or 7 AZD1222 recipients were SARS-CoV-2 seropositive at baseline. In the small 56-69-year group, the increase in depth fell short of significance, most likely because of low power. CD4 TCRs associated with the vaccine covered the entire spike protein, and the dominant responses were in regions 160-218 and 743-854. After two AZD1222 doses, both the breadth and the depth of spike-specific TCRs were significantly higher than at day 0 and than in MenACWY recipients.

This receptor was obtained from an adult who received the AZD1222 COVID-19 vaccine. The chain couples TRBV7-9 to TRBJ1-5; a stretch of 7 junction bases matches TRBD1. The sample in question was peripheral blood, obtained 28 days after the second AZD1222 dose. The CDR3 here reads CASSSLTGFNQPQHF. The DNA sequence is TGTGCCAGCAGCTCTTTGACAGGGTTCAATCAGCCCCAGCATTTT.